This T cell receptor (beta chain) was recovered during a study of vaccination and CD4 T cells after COVID-19. Scientists ran DNA taken from cultured CD4+ T cells through the Oncomine TCR Beta short-read assay for sequencing. TCRdb re-called the PCR reads through MiXCR, storing one row per CDR3 protein. The sample shows approximately 13,000 distinct CDR3 sequences, around 76% of them seen only once. CDR3 size: 13 residues. After removal of 4 bases from V and 5 bases from J, the junction contained 1 base not matched to a gene. Germline CDR1 reads SGHTA; CDR2 reads FQGNSA. Treatment in this sample: roughly 11-day PBMC culture with coronavirus spike peptide pools or control peptides (ViraFEST assay). As concerns this clonotype: Its specificity is not known.

The sequence was obtained from a human donor who had recovered from COVID-19. The chain uses TRBV7-2 and TRBJ2-5, with 10 bases fitting TRBD1. What was sequenced was CD4+ T cells from blood, cultured in vitro. The CDR3 protein is CASSWTGGETQYF. CDR3 DNA: TGTGCCAGCAGCTGGACAGGGGGGGAGACCCAGTACTTC.